Following are 10 T cell receptor beta chains from one sample sequenced in a study of monozygotic twins with inflammatory bowel disease. TCRdb re-called the 5' RACE reads; one entry per CDR3 protein, DNA not given. The sample's table shows roughly 330,000 distinct CDR3 sequences. The sequenced sample was blood. These receptors were obtained from a human donor with ulcerative colitis or Crohn's disease, or a healthy co-twin of an affected twin (not recorded which).

The chain links TRBV28 to TRBJ1-5; as DNA is missing, the TRBD1 call by TCRdb cannot be tested. The CDR3 is made up of 15 amino acids. Germline-derived CDR1 and CDR2 are MDHEN and SYDVKM. The CDR3 here is CASSSQGASGQPQHF.

The chain recombines TRBV25-1 with TRBJ2-5; TCRdb designates TRBD1, a call that cannot be tested without DNA. Germline V gene sequence: CDR1 MGHDK, CDR2 SYGVNS. The CDR3 extends over 13 amino acids. The CDR3 sequence: CATGQGARETQYF.

The V and J genes are TRBV7-8 and TRBJ2-2; no DNA is available, so the TRBD1 call from TCRdb remains unchecked. The length of the CDR3 is 16 residues. CDR1 and CDR2 from the germline V gene are SGHVS and FQNEAQ. CDR3 sequence reads: CASSPVAGVNTGELFF.

V gene TRBV20-1 combines with J gene TRBJ2-1. The CDR3 loop spans 18 amino acids. Germline CDR1 reads DFQATT; CDR2 reads SNEGSKA (reference sequence). CDR3 sequence reads: CSARDSSRGLSSYNEQFF.

The chain has TRBV7-2 and TRBJ2-5; TCRdb indicates TRBD1, and absent DNA this call remains unverified. Looked up from germline, CDR1 is SGHTA and CDR2 is FQGNSA. There are 18 residues in the CDR3. Here the CDR3 reads CASSLAFGGVTAKETQYF.

The V gene is TRBV5-1, the J gene TRBJ2-3. Germline CDR1 is SGHRS and CDR2 is YFSETQ. The CDR3 runs to 14 residues. The CDR3 loop is CASSLMGNPDTQYF.

This rearrangement joins TRBV7-9 to TRBJ1-4. The CDR3 is made up of 14 amino acids. Germline V lookup: CDR1 SEHNR, CDR2 FQNEAQ (reference sequence). CDR3 region: CASSFWQEGGKLFF.

The chain carries TRBV4-1 and TRBJ1-5. The germline V gene has CDR1 MGHRA and CDR2 YSYEKL. CDR3 size: 16 residues. The CDR3 protein is CASSQDWVQMGSAQHF.

The chain carries TRBV27 and TRBJ2-3; TCRdb's D gene call, TRBD1, goes unchecked for lack of DNA. The CDR3 length is 14 residues. CDR1 and CDR2 (germline): MNHEY, SMNVEV (reference sequence). The CDR3 here is CASTPTGRTDTQYF.

This chain connects TRBV30 to TRBJ2-3; TCRdb proposes TRBD2, but this gene call is untestable without DNA. The CDR3 totals 15 residues. Germline CDR1 and CDR2: GTSNPN and SVGIG (reference sequence). CDR3 residues: CAWSQTRGWADTQYF.